The 9 T cell receptor beta chains listed next were all sequenced from one sample in a study of T-cell memory formation after mild COVID-19. TCRdb re-derived calls from the 5' RACE reads in MiXCR, one entry per CDR3 protein. Of about 160,000 distinct CDR3 sequences in the sample, 31% are singletons; the top ten hold around 11%. The specimen sequenced was PBMCs or a T cell subset sorted from them (not recorded which). The receptors come from an adult woman who had mild COVID-19 (a few samples of this study predate the infection). Cell type and time point are not known.

This clonotype was found a few times. The chain combines TRBV7-2 with TRBJ1-5; 8 nucleotides line up with TRBD1. The CDR3 runs 14 residues. The germline V gene encodes CDR1 SGHTA and CDR2 FQGNSA. The V segment lost 5 bases and the J segment 2 bases; nucleotides outside the gene matches: 2. The CDR3 bases are TGTGCCAGCAGCCCGGACAGGGGCAATCAGCCCCAGCATTTT. Protein: CASSPDRGNQPQHF. The full variable domain, its missing parts supplied by reference TRBV7-2 and TRBJ1-5, is GAGVSQSPSNKVTEKGKDVELRCDPISGHTALYWYRQSLGQGLEFLIYFQGNSAPDKSGLPSDRFSAERTGGSVSTLTIQRTQQEDSAVYLCASSPDRGNQPQHFGDGTRLSIL.

The chain is built from TRBV12-3 or TRBV12-4 and TRBJ2-3; no reliable D call. The CDR3 spans 13 residues. V was shortened by 6 bases and J by 4 bases, with 11 bases between the two germline ends. The CDR3 DNA sequence: TGTGCCAGCAGCTCCGCGGCCGCAGATACGCAGTATTTT. Residues: CASSSAAADTQYF.

This clonotype has just a few counts. The chain has TRBV20-1 and TRBJ2-6, with D tentatively TRBD1 (6 bases). The CDR3 loop spans 15 amino acids. V was shortened by 6 bases and J by 0 bases, with 12 bases between the two germline ends. The V gene's germline CDR1 is DFQATT and CDR2 SNEGSKA (reference sequence). CDR3 region: CSATTGTSGANVLTF. DNA for the CDR3: TGCAGTGCCACAACAGGGACCTCTGGGGCCAACGTCCTGACTTTC.

This chain uses TRBV29-1 with TRBJ2-1, with TRBD1 matching over 7 bases. Germline trimming cut 4 bases from V and 10 bases from J; bases unmatched to any gene: 10. From germline, CDR1 is SQVTM and CDR2 ANQGSEA. CDR3 size: 13 residues. Here the CDR3 reads CSVARTGELEQFF. The CDR3 nucleotides read TGCAGCGTTGCCCGGACAGGAGAATTGGAGCAGTTCTTC.

This clonotype was recorded a few times. The CDR3 DNA is TGCGCCAGCAGCCCCGTTGCCGGGACAGCCAACAATGAGCAGTTCTTC. Translated, it gives CASSPVAGTANNEQFF. The chain uses TRBV5-1 and TRBJ2-1, with 7 nucleotides matching TRBD1. CDR1 and CDR2 (germline): SGHRS, YFSETQ. The CDR3 is 16 amino acids. V lost 4 bases, J lost 5 bases, and 12 bases stayed unmatched. Filled out from reference TRBV5-1 and TRBJ2-1, the complete variable domain reads KAGVTQTPRYLIKTRGQQVTLSCSPISGHRSVSWYQQTPGQGLQFLFEYFSETQRNKGNFPGRFSGRQFSNSRSEMNVSTLELGDSALYLCASSPVAGTANNEQFFGPGTRLTVL.

This clonotype was detected only a few times. The CDR3 sequence: CASSSPFADTQYF. The CDR3 DNA sequence: TGTGCCAGCAGCTCTCCCTTCGCAGATACGCAGTATTTT. The gene calls are TRBV7-9 and TRBJ2-3; no firm D call. Germline CDR1 and CDR2: SEHNR and FQNEAQ (reference sequence). This CDR3 has 13 residues. V was cut by 4 bases and J by 4 bases, with 9 bases left in between.

This clonotype was observed a handful of times. The chain carries TRBV12-3 or TRBV12-4 and TRBJ1-1; D is uncertain. The V end lost 5 bases, the J end lost 2 bases, and 6 bases lay between the germline ends. This CDR3 comprises 12 residues. The CDR3 spells CASSTRNTEAFF. The CDR3 DNA reads TGTGCCAGCAGTACGAGAAACACTGAAGCTTTCTTT.

V gene TRBV6-1 combines with J gene TRBJ1-5; D is perhaps TRBD1 (5 bases). Per germline, CDR1 MNHNS and CDR2 SASEGT. Trimming took off 0 bases at V and 5 bases at J, with 11 bases between the two ends. This CDR3 is 15 amino acids long. CDR3 sequence (DNA): TGTGCCAGCAGTGAAGCGGGACGGATGTATCAGCCCCAGCATTTT. Translating gives CASSEAGRMYQPQHF.

The gene calls are TRBV5-1 and TRBJ2-3; D gene uncertain. The CDR3 sequence is 13 residues long. V was shortened by 2 bases and J by 0 bases, with 4 bases between the two germline ends. Germline V CDR1 and CDR2: SGHRS, YFSETQ. DNA of the CDR3: TGCGCCAGCAGCTTATCGAGCACAGATACGCAGTATTTT. Translating it yields CASSLSSTDTQYF.